This section outlines one T cell receptor (beta chain) sequence together with its context. Its target is not known. These data originate in a study of CD4 T cells in relation to SARS-CoV-2 and coronaviruses. Study background: Of the patients, 8 or 9 were male, 4 female, two Hispanic. Shared crossreactive spike epitopes were mapped to their HLA restriction. Study results and limitations: About 65% of donors had memory CD4+ clonotypes crossrecognizing SARS-CoV-2 and common cold coronavirus spike.

Using immunoSEQ multiplex PCR, the repertoire was profiled, and TCRdb retains in-frame clones only, with some absent. The table lists about 36,000 clones, over 70% of them singletons, with about 2.5% in the top ten. V lost 0 bases to trimming and J lost 3 bases, with 9 bases between them. Germline V lookup: CDR1 SGDLS, CDR2 YYNGEE. CDR3 size: 14 residues. The V and J genes are TRBV9 and TRBJ2-5; no reliable D call. The material sequenced was memory CD4+ T cells from PBMCs, cultured in vitro. The TCR comes from an adult with COVID-19. In nucleotides, the CDR3 is TGTGCCAGCAGCGTAGACATGGCCGAAGAGACCCAGTACTTC. It translates to CASSVDMAEETQYF.